This T cell receptor beta chain is from a study of OX40 agonist ivuxolimab in advanced cancers. Study-wide points: Among patients with partial responses at 0.1-3.0 mg/kg, clonal expansion was among the lowest. Researchers report that CD8+ T cells had, on average, more expanded clones than CD4+.

Sequencing was performed with immunoSEQ multiplex PCR; in TCRdb, only in-frame clones are kept and a portion is missing. The sample contains tens of thousands of clones, about 90% of which appear only once. This CDR3 has 14 residues. Trimming cost V 1 base and J 5 bases, with 12 bases left between them. The germline V gene has CDR1 SEHNR and CDR2 FQNEAQ (reference sequence). A remark on this clone: Its antigen is undetermined.

The sequenced sample was CD4+ or CD8+ T cells sorted from blood, obtained in a trial of the OX40 agonist ivuxolimab. The chain joins TRBV7-9 to TRBJ2-7, with D perhaps TRBD1 (6 bases). The clonotype was recovered from an adult with an advanced solid tumor such as melanoma, head and neck, liver or kidney cancer. The CDR3: CASSLGRGSDEQYF. The DNA for the CDR3 is TGTGCCAGCAGCTTAGGCAGGGGTAGCGACGAGCAGTACTTC.